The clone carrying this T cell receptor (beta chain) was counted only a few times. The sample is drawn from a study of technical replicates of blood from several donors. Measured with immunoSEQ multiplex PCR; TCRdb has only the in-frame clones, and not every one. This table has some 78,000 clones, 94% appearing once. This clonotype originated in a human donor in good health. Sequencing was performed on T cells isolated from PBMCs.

CDR3 loop: CASQPESNQPQHF. CDR3 bases: TGTGCCAGCCAGCCGGAGTCTAATCAGCCCCAGCATTTT. This chain uses TRBV2 with TRBJ1-5; D gene unclear. The germline V and J ends were trimmed by 8 bases and 4 bases, with 12 bases remaining between them. CDR3 length equals 13 residues. From germline, CDR1 is SNHLY and CDR2 FYNNEI.